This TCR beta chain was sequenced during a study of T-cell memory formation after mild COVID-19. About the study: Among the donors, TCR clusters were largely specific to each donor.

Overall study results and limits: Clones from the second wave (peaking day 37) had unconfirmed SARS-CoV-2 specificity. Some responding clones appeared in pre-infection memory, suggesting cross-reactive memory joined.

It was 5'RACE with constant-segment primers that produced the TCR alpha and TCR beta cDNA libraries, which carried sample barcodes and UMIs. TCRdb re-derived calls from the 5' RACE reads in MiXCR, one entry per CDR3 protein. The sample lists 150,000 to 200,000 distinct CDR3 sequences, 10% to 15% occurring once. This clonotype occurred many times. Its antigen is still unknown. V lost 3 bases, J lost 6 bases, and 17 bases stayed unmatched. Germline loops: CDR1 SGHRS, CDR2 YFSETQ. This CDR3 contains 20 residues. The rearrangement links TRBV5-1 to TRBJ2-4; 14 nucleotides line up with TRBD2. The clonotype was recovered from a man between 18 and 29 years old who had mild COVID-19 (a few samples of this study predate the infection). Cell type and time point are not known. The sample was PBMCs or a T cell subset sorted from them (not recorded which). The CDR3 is CASSWKNPGLAGARGNIQYF. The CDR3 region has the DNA TGCGCCAGCAGCTGGAAGAATCCGGGACTAGCGGGGGCCCGAGGAAACATTCAGTACTTC.